These T cell receptor beta chains were read from a single sample in a study of identical twins. MiXCR, run by TCRdb on the 5' RACE reads, gives a single entry per CDR3 protein. The repertoire has about 720,000 distinct CDR3 sequences, roughly 18% of them found once; the top ten carry about 12%. This sample also appeared in a second study, on T cells expressing NK-cell markers.

Sequencing was performed on PBMCs. These receptors were taken from a woman between 18 and 29 years old in good health. Each CDR3 is given with its conserved first and last residue. D genes are given only for firm matches. Size is stated for part of the rows, as once, few or many counts, or as a class when the clone is expanded.

>.|TRBJ2-3|TRBV5-1|.
CASSPQHSDTQYF
TGCGCCAGCAGCCCACAGCACTCAGATACGCAGTATTTT
>.|TRBJ2-1|TRBV6-5|TRBD1
CASSFGTGAYNEQFF
TGTGCCAGCAGTTTTGGGACAGGGGCCTACAATGAGCAGTTCTTC
>few|TRBJ2-3|TRBV29-1|.
CSVVGVGPKSTDTQYF
TGCAGCGTTGTAGGGGTGGGACCGAAGTCCACAGATACGCAGTATTTT
>.|TRBJ2-1|TRBV12-3/TRBV12-4|.
CASQKVGDSGPYNEQFF
TGTGCCAGCCAAAAGGTAGGGGATAGCGGACCATACAATGAGCAGTTCTTC
>.|TRBJ2-2|TRBV2|.
CASSETNTGELFF
TGTGCCAGCTCAGAGACTAACACCGGGGAGCTGTTTTTT
>.|TRBJ2-3|TRBV20-1|.
CSGGLGDTQYF
TGCAGTGGTGGGCTGGGGGATACGCAGTATTTT
>.|TRBJ2-1|TRBV7-2|.
CASRLLGQRDNEQFF
TGTGCCAGCAGGCTCCTGGGCCAACGCGATAATGAGCAGTTCTTC
>.|TRBJ2-7|TRBV5-1|TRBD2
CASSFGGGPEEQYF
TGCGCCAGCAGCTTTGGGGGGGGTCCAGAAGAGCAGTACTTC
>.|TRBJ2-1|TRBV12-5|TRBD1
CASGSGTGMINEQFF
TGTGCTAGTGGCTCCGGGACAGGGATGATCAATGAGCAGTTCTTC
>.|TRBJ2-3|TRBV20-1|.
CSARDPRGKDTQYF
TGCAGTGCTAGAGATCCCCGGGGGAAAGATACGCAGTATTTT
>many|TRBJ1-2|TRBV6-5|.
CASSYVGSGANYGYTF
TGTGCCAGCAGTTATGTAGGTTCGGGAGCTAACTATGGCTACACCTTC
>.|TRBJ1-4|TRBV2|.
CASSEEVGSISVKLFF
TGTGCCAGCAGTGAAGAGGTCGGCAGCATTAGCGTAAAACTGTTTTTT
>.|TRBJ2-7|TRBV5-1|TRBD1
CASSRGQGAGEQYF
TGCGCCAGCAGCCGGGGACAGGGGGCAGGGGAGCAGTACTTC
>few|TRBJ2-1|TRBV9|.
CASSVAVRLNEQFF
TGTGCCAGCAGCGTAGCGGTCCGACTTAATGAGCAGTTCTTC
>many|TRBJ1-1|TRBV12-3/TRBV12-4|.
CASSFDRHTNTEAFF
TGTGCCAGCAGTTTCGACAGGCACACGAACACTGAAGCTTTCTTT
>.|TRBJ2-2|TRBV6-6|.
CASSYEAGELFF
TGTGCCAGCAGTTACGAGGCCGGGGAGCTGTTTTTT
>.|TRBJ2-5|TRBV5-1|TRBD2
CASSLGLHSGEETQYF
TGCGCCAGCAGCTTGGGATTGCACAGCGGGGAAGAGACCCAGTACTTC
>few|TRBJ1-6|TRBV6-1|.
CASSPTGTGGSPLHF
TGTGCCAGCAGCCCCACCGGGACGGGGGGTTCACCCCTCCACTTT
>many|TRBJ1-1|TRBV12-3/TRBV12-4|.
CASVQGNTEAFF
TGTGCCAGCGTCCAAGGAAACACTGAAGCTTTCTTT
>.|TRBJ1-1|TRBV12-3/TRBV12-4|.
CASSEGEAEAFF
TGTGCCAGCAGTGAAGGGGAGGCTGAAGCTTTCTTT
>.|TRBJ2-7|TRBV5-5|TRBD1
CASSSTGTGPVKQYF
TGTGCCAGCAGCTCAACCGGGACAGGGCCGGTGAAGCAGTACTTC
>few|TRBJ1-2|TRBV7-2|.
CASSRDMTLSGYTF
TGTGCCAGCAGCCGGGACATGACTTTGTCTGGCTACACCTTC
>.|TRBJ2-3|TRBV29-1|.
CSVRESGPTDTQYF
TGCAGCGTCCGAGAATCGGGCCCCACAGATACGCAGTATTTT
>once|TRBJ2-7|TRBV14|.
CASSISGETYEQYF
TGTGCCAGCAGTATTTCGGGAGAGACCTACGAGCAGTACTTC
>few|TRBJ2-5|TRBV11-2|TRBD2
CASSTGLAGFQETQYF
TGTGCCAGCAGCACAGGACTAGCGGGGTTTCAAGAGACCCAGTACTTC
>.|TRBJ2-2|TRBV7-9|.
CASKTLDAGELFF
TGTGCCAGCAAAACCCTGGACGCCGGGGAGCTGTTTTTT
>few|TRBJ2-5|TRBV6-2/TRBV6-3|.
CASELGWESETQYF
TGTGCCAGCGAACTTGGGTGGGAGTCTGAGACCCAGTACTTC
>.|TRBJ1-1|TRBV3-1|.
CASSLEQLTKTEAFF
TGTGCCAGCAGCCTCGAACAGCTAACCAAGACTGAAGCTTTCTTT
>.|TRBJ2-7|TRBV7-9|.
CASSRDSPEQYF
TGTGCCAGCAGCCGGGACTCGCCCGAGCAGTACTTC
>few|TRBJ1-5|TRBV12-3/TRBV12-4|.
CASSLSGVQHF
TGTGCCAGCAGTTTATCGGGGGTTCAGCATTTT
>.|TRBJ1-2|TRBV27|TRBD1
CASRSGTGGYGYTF
TGTGCCAGCAGATCCGGGACAGGGGGTTATGGCTACACCTTC
>few|TRBJ2-4|TRBV20-1|TRBD2
CSARGGTSGNIQYF
TGCAGTGCTAGAGGCGGGACTAGCGGAAACATTCAGTACTTC
>few|TRBJ2-1|TRBV20-1|.
CSAKVVAALSYNEQFF
TGCAGTGCTAAGGTGGTAGCGGCTCTCTCCTACAATGAGCAGTTCTTC